This T cell receptor (beta chain) derives from a study of OX40 agonist ivuxolimab in advanced cancers. Sequencing used immunoSEQ multiplex PCR; TCRdb keeps in-frame clones, though not all of them. The top ten clones hold about 0.31% of a sample with approximately 100,000 clones, around nine tenths of them seen once. The V end lost 3 bases, the J end lost 0 bases, and 9 bases lay between the germline ends. Germline CDR1 LNHDA, CDR2 SQIVND (reference sequence). The CDR3 extends over 15 amino acids. The V and J genes are TRBV19 and TRBJ1-5; D might be TRBD1 (5 bases). Sequencing was performed on CD4+ or CD8+ T cells sorted from blood, taken in a trial of the OX40 agonist ivuxolimab. The receptor's source is an adult with an advanced solid tumor such as melanoma, head and neck, liver or kidney cancer. The CDR3 sequence is CASSMGGFSNQPQHF. CDR3 DNA sequence: TGTGCCAGTAGTATGGGGGGTTTTAGCAATCAGCCCCAGCATTTT.